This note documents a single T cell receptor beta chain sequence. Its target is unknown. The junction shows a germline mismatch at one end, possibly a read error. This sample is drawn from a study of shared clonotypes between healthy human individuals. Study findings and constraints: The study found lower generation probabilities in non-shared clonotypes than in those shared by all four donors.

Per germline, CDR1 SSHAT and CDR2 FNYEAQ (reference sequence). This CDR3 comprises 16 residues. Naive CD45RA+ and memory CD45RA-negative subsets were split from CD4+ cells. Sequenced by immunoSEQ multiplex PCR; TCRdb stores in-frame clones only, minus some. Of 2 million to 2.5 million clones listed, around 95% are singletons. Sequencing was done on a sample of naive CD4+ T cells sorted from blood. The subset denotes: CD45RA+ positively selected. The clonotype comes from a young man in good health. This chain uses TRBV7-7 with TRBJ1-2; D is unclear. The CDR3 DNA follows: TGTGCTAGCAGCTTAGCCTCGGAGGGTCCCAACTATGGCTACACCTTC. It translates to CASSLASEGPNYGYTF.